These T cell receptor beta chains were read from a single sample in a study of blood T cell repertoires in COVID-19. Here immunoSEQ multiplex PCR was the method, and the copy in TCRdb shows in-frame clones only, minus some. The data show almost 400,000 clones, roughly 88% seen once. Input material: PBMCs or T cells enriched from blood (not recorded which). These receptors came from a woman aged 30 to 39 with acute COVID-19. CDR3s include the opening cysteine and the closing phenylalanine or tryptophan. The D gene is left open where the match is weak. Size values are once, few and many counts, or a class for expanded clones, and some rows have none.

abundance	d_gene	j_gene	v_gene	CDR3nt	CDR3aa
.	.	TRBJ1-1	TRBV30	TGTGCCTGGAGGGGCAGGCAGGGTGAAGCTTTCTTT	CAWRGRQGEAFF
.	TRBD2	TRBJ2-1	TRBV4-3	TGCGCCAGCAGCTATCTGAGCGGGGGGGCCCGAAATGAGCAGTTCTTC	CASSYLSGGARNEQFF
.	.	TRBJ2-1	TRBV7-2	TGTGCCAGCAGCTTAGAAGCCAGGGTTTTAAATGAGCAGTTCTTC	CASSLEARVLNEQFF
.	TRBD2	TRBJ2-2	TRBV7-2	TGTGCCAGCAGCTTTAGTAGGCTAGCGGGGGCCGGGGAGCTGTTTTTT	CASSFSRLAGAGELFF
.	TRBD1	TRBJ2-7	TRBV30	TGTGCCGCCACCCCGGACAGGGGGCTCGAGCAGTACTTC	CAATPDRGLEQYF
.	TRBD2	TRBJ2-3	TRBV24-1	TGTGCCACCAGTGATCCCACCCCGCGGGGGAGCACAGATACGCAGTATTTT	CATSDPTPRGSTDTQYF
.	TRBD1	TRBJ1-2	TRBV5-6	TGTGCCAGCAGCCCACGAGCAGGGGGGAACTATGGCTACACCTTC	CASSPRAGGNYGYTF
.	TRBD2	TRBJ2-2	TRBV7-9	TGTGCCAGCAGCCAAATTAGCGGAGCGGGGCACGCGAACACCGGGGAGCTGTTTTTT	CASSQISGAGHANTGELFF
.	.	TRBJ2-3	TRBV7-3	TGTGCCAGCAGCTTAGGAGGGCGCAGGGGCACAGATACGCAGTATTTT	CASSLGGRRGTDTQYF
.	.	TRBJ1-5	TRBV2	TGTGCCAGCAGCCCTAACCCATCCAAGTATAGCAATCAGCCCCAGCATTTT	CASSPNPSKYSNQPQHF
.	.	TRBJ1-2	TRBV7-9	TGTGCCAGCAGCCCGACCTCAGGGAAGGACTATGGCTACACCTTC	CASSPTSGKDYGYTF
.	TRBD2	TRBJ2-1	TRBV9	TGTGCCAGCAGCGGCCCCACCTCGGGGGGCTCCTACAATGAGCAGTTCTTC	CASSGPTSGGSYNEQFF
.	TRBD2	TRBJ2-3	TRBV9	TGTGCCAGCAGCGTAGCGGGCGGGGGGGCTTATACGCAGTATTTT	CASSVAGGGAYTQYF
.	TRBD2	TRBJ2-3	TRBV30	TGTGCCTGGAGTGCCGACGGGGGGACAGATACGCAGTATTTT	CAWSADGGTDTQYF
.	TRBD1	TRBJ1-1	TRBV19	TGTGCCGTAGTGGGACAGCAAGAAGCTTTCTTT	CAVVGQQEAFF
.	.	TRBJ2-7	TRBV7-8	TGTGCCAGCAGTCCGTTGGGGGGATCCTACGAGCAGTACTTC	CASSPLGGSYEQYF
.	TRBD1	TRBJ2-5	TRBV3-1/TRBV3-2	TGTGCCAGCAGCCCCCGCCGCGGGACAGGGGATTTAGAGACCCAGTACTTC	CASSPRRGTGDLETQYF
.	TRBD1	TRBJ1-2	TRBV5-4	TGTGCCAGCAGCGAGGGACAGTCCTATGGCTACACCTTC	CASSEGQSYGYTF
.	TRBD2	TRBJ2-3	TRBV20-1	TGCAGTGCTAGTAGACCTAGCGGGGGGGCAACAGATACGCAGTATTTT	CSASRPSGGATDTQYF
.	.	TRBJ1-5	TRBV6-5	TGTGCCAGCAGGCGGAGTAGCAATCAGCCCCAGCATTTT	CASRRSSNQPQHF
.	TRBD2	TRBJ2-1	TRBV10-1	TGCGCCAGCAGTGAGTTTAGCGGGGCCTTTTATGAGCAGTTCTTC	CASSEFSGAFYEQFF
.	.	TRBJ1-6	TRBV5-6	TGTGCCAGCAGCCCCCTTGGGCCAGAAGTTAATTCACCCCTCCACTTT	CASSPLGPEVNSPLHF
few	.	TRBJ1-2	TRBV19	TGTGCCAGTAGTATGGTCGGACAGACTAACTATGGCTACACCTTC	CASSMVGQTNYGYTF
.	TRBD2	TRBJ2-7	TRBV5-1	TGCGCCAGCAGCGAGTATAGCGGGGAGCAGTACTTC	CASSEYSGEQYF
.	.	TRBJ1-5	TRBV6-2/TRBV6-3	TGTGCCAGCAGTTATGGGGGGGGACTGGGTGTCCCCCAGCATTTT	CASSYGGGLGVPQHF
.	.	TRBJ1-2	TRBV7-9	TGTGCCAGCAGCTTAAGTGACAGGCAACCTAACTATGGCTACACCTTC	CASSLSDRQPNYGYTF
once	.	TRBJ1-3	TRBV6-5	TGTGCCAGCATCCAGGGTTCTGGAAACACCATATATTTT	CASIQGSGNTIYF
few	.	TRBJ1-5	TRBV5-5	TGTGCCAGCAGCTTGGTCGGGGTTGAGGGTCAGCCCCAGCATTTT	CASSLVGVEGQPQHF
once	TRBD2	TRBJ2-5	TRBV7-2	TGTGCCAGCAGCTCGGGGGGGGCCCAAGAGACCCAGTACTTC	CASSSGGAQETQYF
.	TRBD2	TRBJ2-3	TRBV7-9	TGTGCCAGTGGGACTAGCGAGCGGGGTGGAACAGATACGCAGTATTTT	CASGTSERGGTDTQYF
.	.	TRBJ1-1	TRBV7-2	TGTGCCAGCAGCAGACAGAACTTGAACACTGAAGCTTTCTTT	CASSRQNLNTEAFF
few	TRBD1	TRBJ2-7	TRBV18	TGTGCCAGCTCACCGACGACAGGGTCTCAAGTCGAGCAGTACTTC	CASSPTTGSQVEQYF
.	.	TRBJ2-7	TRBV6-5	TGTGCCAGCAGTTACAGGGACTCTGGGTTCGAGCAGTACTTC	CASSYRDSGFEQYF
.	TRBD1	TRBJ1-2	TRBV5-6	TGTGCCAGCAGCCATGACAGGGGTTATGGCTACACCTTC	CASSHDRGYGYTF
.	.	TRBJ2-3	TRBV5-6	TGTGCCAGTGCGGACCGGGAGTGGGATACGCAGTATTTT	CASADREWDTQYF
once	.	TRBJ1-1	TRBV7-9	TGTGCCAGCAGCTTAGAAAGTTCGGGCACTGAAGCTTTCTTT	CASSLESSGTEAFF
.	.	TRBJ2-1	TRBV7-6	TGTGCCAGCAGCTTCGGGACAACGGGTGAGCAGTTCTTC	CASSFGTTGEQFF
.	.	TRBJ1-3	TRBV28	TGTGCCAGCAGTTCTCCCGGGCGGGCTTCTGGAAACACCATATATTTT	CASSSPGRASGNTIYF
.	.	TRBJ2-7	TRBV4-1	TGCGCCAGCAGACCCGACAGGTACGGCTACGAGCAGTACTTC	CASRPDRYGYEQYF
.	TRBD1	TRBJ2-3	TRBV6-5	TGTGCCAGCAGGCAGGACAGGGGGACAGATACGCAGTATTTT	CASRQDRGTDTQYF
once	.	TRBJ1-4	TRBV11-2	TGTGCCAGCAGCTTATATGGTCGTTCAGGGTTTGTTGAAAAACTGTTTTTT	CASSLYGRSGFVEKLFF
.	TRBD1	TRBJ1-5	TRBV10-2	TGCGCCAGCAGTGAACCCGGGACAGGGGATCAGCCCCAGCATTTT	CASSEPGTGDQPQHF
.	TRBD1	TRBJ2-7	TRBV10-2	TGCGCCAGCAGTGACCCCCAGGACAGGGGTTTCTACGAGCAGTACTTC	CASSDPQDRGFYEQYF
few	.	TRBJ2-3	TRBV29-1	TGCAGCGTTGATTTGGCAGGGAGGACAGATACGCAGTATTTT	CSVDLAGRTDTQYF
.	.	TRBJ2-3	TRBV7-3	TGTGCCAGCAGCTTAGTAGCTGGCGGGATGAACACGCAGTATTTT	CASSLVAGGMNTQYF
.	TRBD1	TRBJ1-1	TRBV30	TGTGCCTGGAGAGGGGGACAGGGGGTTATCACTGAAGCTTTCTTT	CAWRGGQGVITEAFF